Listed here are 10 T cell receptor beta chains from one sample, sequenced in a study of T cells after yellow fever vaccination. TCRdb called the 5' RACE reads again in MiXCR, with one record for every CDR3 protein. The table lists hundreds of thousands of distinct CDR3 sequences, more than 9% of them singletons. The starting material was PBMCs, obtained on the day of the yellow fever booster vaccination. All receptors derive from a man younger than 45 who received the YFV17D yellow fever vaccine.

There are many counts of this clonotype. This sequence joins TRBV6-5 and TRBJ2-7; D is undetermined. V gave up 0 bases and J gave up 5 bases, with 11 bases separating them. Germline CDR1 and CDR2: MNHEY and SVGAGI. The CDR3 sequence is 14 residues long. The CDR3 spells CASSYSRAMDEQYF. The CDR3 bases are TGTGCCAGCAGTTACTCAAGGGCCATGGACGAGCAGTACTTC.

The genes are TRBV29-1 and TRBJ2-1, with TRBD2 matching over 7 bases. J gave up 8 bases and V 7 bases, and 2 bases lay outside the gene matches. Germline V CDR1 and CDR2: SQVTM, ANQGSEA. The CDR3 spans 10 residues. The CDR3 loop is CSAGRDEQFF. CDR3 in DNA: TGCAGCGCTGGGAGGGATGAGCAGTTCTTC.

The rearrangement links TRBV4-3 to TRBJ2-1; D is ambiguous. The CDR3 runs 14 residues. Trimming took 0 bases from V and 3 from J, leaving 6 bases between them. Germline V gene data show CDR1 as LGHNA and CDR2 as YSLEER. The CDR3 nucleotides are TGCGCCAGCAGCCAAGAACGTCTCTACAATGAGCAGTTCTTC. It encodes CASSQERLYNEQFF.

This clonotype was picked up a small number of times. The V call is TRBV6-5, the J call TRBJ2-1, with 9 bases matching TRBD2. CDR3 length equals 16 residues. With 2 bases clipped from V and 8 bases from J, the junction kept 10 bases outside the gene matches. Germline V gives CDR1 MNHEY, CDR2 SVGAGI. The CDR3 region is CASSYGLGLAFDEQFF. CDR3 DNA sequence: TGTGCCAGCAGTTACGGTTTGGGACTAGCTTTCGATGAGCAGTTCTTC.

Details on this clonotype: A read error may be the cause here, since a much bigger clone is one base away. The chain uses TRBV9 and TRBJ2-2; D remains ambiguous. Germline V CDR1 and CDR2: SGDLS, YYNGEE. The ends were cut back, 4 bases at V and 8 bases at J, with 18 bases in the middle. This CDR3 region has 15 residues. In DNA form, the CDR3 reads TGTGCCAGCAGCCCTTGGATAGCCCCCGAGGGGGAGCTGTTTTTT. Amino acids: CASSPWIAPEGELFF.

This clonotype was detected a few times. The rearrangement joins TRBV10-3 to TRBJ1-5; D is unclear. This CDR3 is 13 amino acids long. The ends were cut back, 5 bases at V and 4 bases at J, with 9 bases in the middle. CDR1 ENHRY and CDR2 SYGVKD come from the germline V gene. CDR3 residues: CAISRIKNQPQHF. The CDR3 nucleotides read TGTGCCATCAGTCGGATTAAGAATCAGCCCCAGCATTTT.

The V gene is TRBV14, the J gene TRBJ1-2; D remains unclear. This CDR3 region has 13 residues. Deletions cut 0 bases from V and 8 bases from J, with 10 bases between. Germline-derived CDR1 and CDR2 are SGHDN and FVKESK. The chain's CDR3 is CASSQDITSGYTF. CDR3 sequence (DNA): TGTGCCAGCAGCCAAGATATCACATCCGGCTACACCTTC.

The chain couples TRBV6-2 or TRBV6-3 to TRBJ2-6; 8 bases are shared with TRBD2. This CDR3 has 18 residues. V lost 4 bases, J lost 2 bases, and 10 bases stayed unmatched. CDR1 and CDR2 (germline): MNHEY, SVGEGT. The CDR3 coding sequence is TGTGCCAGCAGTTGGGCAAGCGGGAGCGAAACTGGGGCCAACGTCCTGACTTTC. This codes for CASSWASGSETGANVLTF.

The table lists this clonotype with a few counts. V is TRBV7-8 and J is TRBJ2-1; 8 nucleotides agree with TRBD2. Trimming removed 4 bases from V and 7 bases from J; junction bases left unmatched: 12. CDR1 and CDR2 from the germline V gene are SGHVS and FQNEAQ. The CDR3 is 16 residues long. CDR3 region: CASSSPPGGSGNEQFF. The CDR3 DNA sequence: TGTGCCAGCAGCTCCCCCCCGGGGGGGAGTGGTAATGAGCAGTTCTTC. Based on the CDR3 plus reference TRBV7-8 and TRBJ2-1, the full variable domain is GAGVSQSPRYKVAKRGQDVALRCDPISGHVSLFWYQQALGQGPEFLTYFQNEAQLDKSGLPSDRFFAERPEGSVSTLKIQRTQQEDSAVYLCASSSPPGGSGNEQFFGPGTRLTVL.

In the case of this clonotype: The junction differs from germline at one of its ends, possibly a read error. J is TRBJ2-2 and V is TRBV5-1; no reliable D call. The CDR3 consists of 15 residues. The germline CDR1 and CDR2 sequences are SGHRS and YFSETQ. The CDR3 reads CASSLSPPNIGELFF. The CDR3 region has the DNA TGCGCCAGCAGCTTAAGCCCTCCGAACATCGGGGAGCTGTTTTTT.